Below, 19 T cell receptor beta chains from the same sample are listed, as sequenced in a study of neoadjuvant anti-PD-1 for oral cavity cancer. Generated by immunoSEQ multiplex PCR, the TCRdb table keeps only in-frame clones and is missing some. Among some 15,000 clones listed, around 70% were seen once. The sequences come from PBMCs, collected before nivolumab (anti-PD-1) treatment. The receptors shown here come from a person aged 40 to 85 with oral cavity squamous cell carcinoma.

The rearrangement uses TRBV28 and TRBJ1-1; 8 nucleotides align to TRBD1. Germline lookup yields CDR1 MDHEN and CDR2 SYDVKM. The CDR3 totals 14 residues. The trim removed 6 bases at V and 2 bases at J, leaving 5 bases unmatched. DNA of the CDR3: TGTGCCAGCAGCCTGGACAGGGCCAACACTGAAGCTTTCTTT. Translated: CASSLDRANTEAFF.

The V call is TRBV27, the J call TRBJ1-5; 9 nucleotides align to TRBD1. Trimming at V came to 4 bases and at J to 6 bases, leaving 7 bases not matched to a gene. The CDR3 spans 15 residues. Looked up from germline, CDR1 is MNHEY and CDR2 is SMNVEV (reference sequence). CDR3 region: CASSSRETGGQPQHF. CDR3 bases: TGTGCCAGCAGTTCCCGAGAGACAGGGGGTCAGCCCCAGCATTTT.

The chain uses TRBV5-6 and TRBJ2-3; 7 nucleotides agree with TRBD1. The CDR3 totals 18 residues. CDR1 and CDR2 from the germline V gene are SGHDT and YYEEEE. V trimming: 0 bases; J trimming: 2 bases; junction bases outside the gene matches: 12. In DNA form, the CDR3 reads TGTGCCAGCAGCTTGGCCGCCTTGAACAGGGGATACACAGATACGCAGTATTTT. Its translation: CASSLAALNRGYTDTQYF.

The sample holds one count of this clone. V and J are TRBV6-5 and TRBJ2-3; D perhaps matches TRBD2 (7 bases). The CDR3 consists of 16 residues. V was cut by 0 bases and J by 4 bases, with 14 bases left in between. CDR1 is MNHEY and CDR2 is SVGAGI in the germline V gene. The CDR3 protein is CASSYSLGAGADTQYF. In DNA, the CDR3 is TGTGCCAGCAGTTACTCTTTGGGGGCGGGAGCAGATACGCAGTATTTT.

The gene calls are TRBV19 and TRBJ2-1; no reliable D call. The V gene lost 5 bases and the J gene lost 15 bases, with 17 bases spanning the gap. Germline assignment: CDR1 LNHDA and CDR2 SQIVND (reference sequence). This CDR3 region has 12 residues. Here the CDR3 reads CASSARTLVVFF. The CDR3 nucleotides are TGTGCCAGTAGTGCCAGGACGTTGGTTGTGTTCTTC.

The CDR3 nucleotides are TGTGCCAGCAGTGACTCGAGTCAGAACACTGAAGCTTTCTTT. Translation: CASSDSSQNTEAFF. This rearrangement joins TRBV6-4 to TRBJ1-1; D is ambiguous. Trimming removed 0 bases from V and 1 base from J, with 6 bases in between. In germline, CDR1 is MRHNA, CDR2 SNTAGT. The CDR3 totals 14 residues.

The CDR3 nucleotides read TGTGCCAGCAGCCCCAGAAGCGGGGGGCAAGAGACCCAGTACTTC. This encodes CASSPRSGGQETQYF. The chain combines TRBV7-7 with TRBJ2-5, with 9 bases identical to TRBD2. V lost 5 bases and J lost 2; bases outside the gene matches: 6. CDR1 and CDR2 from the germline V gene are SSHAT and FNYEAQ (reference sequence). This CDR3 region has 15 residues.

The chain carries TRBV6-4 and TRBJ1-6, with D perhaps TRBD1 (5 bases). CDR3 length equals 14 residues. The V gene's germline CDR1 is MRHNA and CDR2 SNTAGT. Deletions cut 4 bases from V and 7 bases from J, with 11 bases between. The CDR3 nucleotides read TGTGCCAGCAGTGCTTCCCCAGGGAATTCACCCCTCCACTTT. Amino acid sequence: CASSASPGNSPLHF.

This clone was recorded a few times. This chain joins TRBV6-1 and TRBJ1-1; D remains unclear. This CDR3 is 12 amino acids long. CDR1 and CDR2 (germline): MNHNS, SASEGT. V dropped 5 bases and J dropped 4 bases, with 8 bases sitting between them. The CDR3 is CASSSLGTEAFF. In nucleotides, the CDR3 is TGTGCCAGCAGTTCTCTCGGCACTGAAGCTTTCTTT.

This clone came up a few times. V usage is TRBV7-3 and J usage is TRBJ2-6; TRBD1 matches at 8 bases. CDR3 length: 18 amino acids. The germline CDR1 and CDR2 sequences are SGHTA and FQGTGA. V lost 3 bases to trimming and J lost 3 bases; unmatched junction nucleotides: 10. The CDR3 is CASSFGAPGGYGANVLTF. The CDR3 coding sequence is TGTGCCAGCAGCTTCGGGGCCCCAGGGGGCTATGGGGCCAACGTCCTGACTTTC.

The V call is TRBV29-1, the J call TRBJ1-3; the D gene is possibly TRBD1 (5 bases). Germline values: CDR1 SQVTM, CDR2 ANQGSEA. The CDR3 contains 14 residues. The V and J ends lost 3 bases and 2 bases respectively, with 11 bases between them. CDR3 in amino acids: CSVDDGATGNTIYF. The DNA of the CDR3 is TGCAGCGTTGACGATGGGGCCACTGGAAACACCATATATTTT.

This clone was detected only once. V gene TRBV6-1 combines with J gene TRBJ1-1, with D perhaps matching TRBD1 (6 bases). V was shortened by 6 bases and J by 5 bases, with 19 bases between the two germline ends. CDR1 and CDR2 (germline): MNHNS, SASEGT. The CDR3 is 15 amino acids. The DNA for the CDR3 is TGTGCCAGCAGAGCTAGGGACAAGGGGGGGACTGAAGCTTTCTTT. Its translation is CASRARDKGGTEAFF.

V gene TRBV10-1 combines with J gene TRBJ1-2; D gene uncertain. The CDR3 is made up of 13 amino acids. V was shortened by 0 bases and J by 4 bases, with 6 bases between the two germline ends. The germline V gene has CDR1 WNHNN and CDR2 SYGVQD (reference sequence). The CDR3 DNA reads as TGCGCCAGCAGTGAGTCTAGGAGCTATGGCTACACCTTC. This codes for CASSESRSYGYTF.

The rearrangement joins TRBV6-4 to TRBJ2-2; the match to TRBD2 covers 11 bases. Germline lookup yields CDR1 MRHNA and CDR2 SNTAGT. Germline trimming cut 10 bases from V and 1 base from J; bases unmatched to any gene: 11. The CDR3 loop spans 17 amino acids. The CDR3 bases are TGTGCCACCCTTATGACTAGCGGGGACTTGAACACCGGGGAGCTGTTTTTT. Residues: CATLMTSGDLNTGELFF.

The chain couples TRBV10-3 to TRBJ1-2; D unresolved. The CDR3 has 13 residues. V dropped 3 bases and J dropped 7 bases, with 12 bases sitting between them. CDR1 and CDR2 (germline): ENHRY, SYGVKD. The CDR3 sequence: CAISEGRESGYTF. The CDR3 region has the DNA TGTGCCATCAGTGAAGGCCGGGAAAGTGGCTACACCTTC.

This clone was seen a few times. This chain uses TRBV4-1 with TRBJ1-2, with no clear D. In germline, CDR1 is MGHRA, CDR2 YSYEKL. With 0 bases removed from V and 0 bases from J, the gap between germline ends came to 8 bases. This CDR3 is 15 amino acids long. The CDR3 DNA reads as TGCGCCAGCAGCCAAGAATACGGTGCTAACTATGGCTACACCTTC. Protein: CASSQEYGANYGYTF.

The chain employs TRBV7-2 and TRBJ1-5; 8 bases agree with TRBD1. The J segment lost 4 bases and the V segment lost 6 bases, leaving 5 bases of the junction unmatched. Germline V gene sequence: CDR1 SGHTA, CDR2 FQGNSA. This CDR3 has 14 amino acids. CDR3 nucleotides: TGTGCCAGCAGTCCAACAGGGGGTAATCAGCCCCAGCATTTT. It is translated as CASSPTGGNQPQHF.

V is TRBV19 and J is TRBJ1-6; the D gene is possibly TRBD1 (5 bases). In germline, CDR1 is LNHDA, CDR2 SQIVND (reference sequence). V was trimmed by 5 bases and J by 10 bases, leaving 12 bases between them. This CDR3 contains 13 residues. The CDR3 reads CASSPDRGSPLHF. The CDR3 DNA reads as TGTGCCAGTAGTCCTGACCGGGGGTCACCCCTCCACTTT.

The rearrangement joins TRBV7-9 to TRBJ1-2; a weak D match, TRBD1 (5 bases). Looked up from germline, CDR1 is SEHNR and CDR2 is FQNEAQ (reference sequence). This CDR3 contains 13 residues. Trimming shortened V by 5 bases and J by 4 bases, and 11 bases separated the two germline ends. CDR3 DNA: TGTGCCAGCAGCCTCCCCGGGGGCTATGGCTACACCTTC. Its protein product is CASSLPGGYGYTF.